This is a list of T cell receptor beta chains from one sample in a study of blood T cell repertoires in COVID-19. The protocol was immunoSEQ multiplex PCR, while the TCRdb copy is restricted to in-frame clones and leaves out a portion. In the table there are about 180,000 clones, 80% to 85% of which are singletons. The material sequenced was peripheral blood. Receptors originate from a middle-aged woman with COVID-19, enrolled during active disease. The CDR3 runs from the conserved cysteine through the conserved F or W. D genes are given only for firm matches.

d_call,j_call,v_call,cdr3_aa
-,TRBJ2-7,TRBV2,CASSPLRSFEQYF
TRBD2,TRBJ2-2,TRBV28,CASSLPGGANTGELFF
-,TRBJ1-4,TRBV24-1,CATSGRLNSEKLFF
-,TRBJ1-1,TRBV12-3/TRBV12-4,CASTYELKAFF
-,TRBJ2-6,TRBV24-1,CATSDTSGANVLTF
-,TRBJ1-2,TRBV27,CASSLDSGYGYTF
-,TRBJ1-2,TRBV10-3,CAIRPLDSLLYGYTF
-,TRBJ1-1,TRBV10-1,CATQPQGSSAGAFF
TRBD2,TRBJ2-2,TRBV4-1,CASSPRSWGSGRSTGELFF
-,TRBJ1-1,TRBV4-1,CASSHQDRNTEAFF
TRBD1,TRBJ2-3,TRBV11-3,CASSPGTGVDTQYF
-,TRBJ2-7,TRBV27,CASSLHRQNEQYF
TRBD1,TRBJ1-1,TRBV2,CASSEVPGQRLNTEAFF
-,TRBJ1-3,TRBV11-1,CASSYELSGNTIYF
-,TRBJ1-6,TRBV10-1,CASSSGSPLHF
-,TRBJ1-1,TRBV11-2,CASSFQSGWGGGAFF